Sequencing of this TCR beta chain was carried out in a study of CD8 T cells in Susac syndrome. Study-level background: There were Susac syndrome patients who were therapy-naive at blood draw, others on corticosteroids, and others on intravenous immunoglobulin alone.

Germline V gene sequence: CDR1 DFQATT, CDR2 SNEGSKA (reference sequence). V dropped 1 base and J dropped 6 bases, with 10 bases sitting between them. CDR3 length equals 13 residues. Random-hexamer reverse transcription was applied to about 0.5 to 1 ug RNA. TCR beta CDR3 was amplified by immunoSEQ multiplex PCR. This amplification extended across 54 Vbeta and 13 Jbeta segments. TCRdb analysed the immunoSEQ multiplex PCR reads with MiXCR anew, one entry per CDR3 protein. This table holds about 240,000 distinct CDR3 sequences, less than 96% found once. Negative isolation yielded the CD8+ and CD4+ T cells, while FACS enriched the TEMRA cells.

The J gene is TRBJ1-3, the V gene TRBV20-1; D is possibly TRBD1 (6 bases). The sequenced sample consisted of CD4+ T cells from PBMCs. The TCR originated in a human donor with Susac syndrome. In DNA form, the CDR3 reads TGCAGTGCTAGAGGGGGGGGCGAAAACACCATATATTTT. Its translation: CSARGGGENTIYF.